This T cell receptor (beta chain) was obtained from a study of CD8+CD57+ T cells in acquired aplastic anemia. Study-wide results and limits: Patient and control CD8+ Simpson's diversity was not significantly different. Both patients and controls carried the same twenty-nine CD8+ CDR3 sequences.

This clonotype is a singleton in its sample. Its target is not known. Genomic DNA constituted the template upon which TCR beta VDJ and CDR3 profiling was performed. In TCRdb, the reads were re-called with MiXCR into one record per CDR3 protein. Of just over 200,000 distinct CDR3 sequences in the sample, 55% to 65% were seen once. CDR1 is SGHRS and CDR2 is YFSETQ in the germline V gene. V lost 2 bases and J 4 bases, leaving 10 bases between the germline ends. The CDR3 consists of 13 residues. CD8+CD57+ cell expansion had been shown by flow cytometry in patients chosen for sequencing. The V call is TRBV5-1, the J call TRBJ2-7; no clear D gene. This TCR was sampled from a human donor with aplastic anemia. What was sequenced was sorted CD4+, CD8+, or CD8+CD57+ T cells (not recorded which) from PBMCs. The CDR3 DNA reads as TGCGCCAGCAGCTTCCAAGCAGGTTACGAGCAGTACTTC. Translated: CASSFQAGYEQYF.